What follows describes a single TCR beta chain. Produced via immunoSEQ multiplex PCR; TCRdb's table is partial and in-frame only. The sample contains fewer than 400,000 clones, more than 70% of which appear only once. These data belong to a study of Ad26.COV2.S vaccination and SARS-CoV-2 variants. The treatment denotes: 19 received Ad26.COV2.S at low or high dose, single or two shots; roughly 5 received placebo; per-sample allocation not given. Sampling was done on day 63 after the first vaccine or placebo injection. Between the trimmed V and J ends, which lost 5 bases and 9 bases, there was a span of 14 bases. Germline-derived CDR1 and CDR2 are SGHVS and FQNEAQ. This CDR3 comprises 13 residues.

The sequence came from a person aged 18 to 65 who received the Ad26.COV2.S COVID-19 vaccine or a placebo. The chain combines TRBV7-8 with TRBJ2-1, with D unresolved. Source: peripheral blood, taken in a trial of Ad26.COV2.S vaccine versus placebo. The CDR3 DNA sequence: TGTGCCAGCAGCCCTCCTCTTACCAGTGAGCAGTTCTTC. Protein: CASSPPLTSEQFF.